This entry is about one T cell receptor (beta chain). The antigen is undetermined. CDR3 length: 13 residues. CDR1 and CDR2 from the germline V gene are SQVTM and ANQGSEA. V was trimmed by 4 bases and J by 3 bases, leaving 10 bases between them. The sample comes from a study of human T cells and chemical hapten exposure. TCRdb redid the calling of the RACE reads with MiXCR, one entry per CDR3 protein. Of 95,000 to 150,000 distinct CDR3 sequences listed, around an eighth were seen once; the top ten hold 2.5% to 3%. Study-wide findings and caveats: Unchanged with DPC sensitization were TCRs above 1 in 1000 frequency. Expanded TCRs formed significantly more large CDR3 similarity clusters than controls.

Time point: pre-sensitization, week 0. Treatment here: therapeutic diphenylcyclopropenone sensitization with weekly scalp DPC. The chain recombines TRBV29-1 with TRBJ2-4, with unresolved D. This specimen was whole blood, taken in connection with sensitization to the hapten diphenylcyclopropenone (DPC). This receptor was identified in a woman aged 18-35 years with alopecia areata. Some clones in this sample may be carry-over from other donors' samples. The CDR3 coding sequence is TGCAGCGTTGGGGATCAGTTCAAAAACATTCAGTACTTC. This encodes CSVGDQFKNIQYF.